This TCR beta chain is drawn from a study of cytomegalovirus exposure and HLA in healthy donors. For the study at large: The same platform used for the 600 to 750 first-cohort repertoires was also used for the 90 to 150 validation repertoires, as a later analysis reported.

Broader study findings: Many donors carried some public TCRs, although rarity characterized most TCR sequences. Cytomegalovirus-associated status was assigned to 164 TCR beta chains. In vitro assays verified that a few CMV-associated chains recognized CMV antigens specifically.

The repertoire was sequenced with immunoSEQ multiplex PCR; TCRdb's copy has only in-frame clones and lacks some. Of approximately 180,000 clones listed, roughly 89% are singletons. To note about this clone: The antigen remains unidentified. The same CDR3 can be traced to other DNA sequences in this sample.

Sequences were obtained from PBMCs. This sequence was found in a woman younger than 45 in good health and CMV-seronegative.

The CDR3 coding sequence is TGTGCCAGCAGTTTGACGGGAGACTCTGGAAACACCATATATTTT. Its protein is CASSLTGDSGNTIYF. The chain is built from TRBV6-5 and TRBJ1-3; D is unclear. The CDR3 totals 15 residues. V lost 4 bases and J 0 bases, leaving 10 bases between the germline ends. Germline CDR1 reads MNHEY; CDR2 reads SVGAGI.